These 11 T cell receptor beta chains originate from one sample sequenced in a study of cytomegalovirus exposure and HLA in healthy donors. PCR employed 60 Vbeta and 13 Jbeta primers. Sequencing was performed with immunoSEQ multiplex PCR; in TCRdb, only in-frame clones are kept and a portion is missing. The sample has approximately 78,000 clones, roughly 84% seen once. The sample taken for sequencing was PBMCs. All receptors derive from a woman aged 50 to 65 in good health and CMV-seronegative.

For the CDR3, the DNA is TGCGCCAGCAGCCATTCTCCATGGGCCTACGAGCAGTACGTC. It yields the protein CASSHSPWAYEQYV. The chain couples TRBV4-3 to TRBJ2-7; D not certain. Germline V gene lookup returns CDR1 LGHNA and CDR2 YSLEER. The CDR3 has 14 residues. Trimming shortened V by 3 bases and J by 2 bases, and 11 bases separated the two germline ends.

This CDR3 is CSVEVAGARSWNYGYTF. The DNA of the CDR3 is TGCAGCGTTGAAGTTGCAGGGGCGCGGTCCTGGAACTATGGCTACACCTTC. The chain recombines TRBV29-1 with TRBJ1-2; weak D call: TRBD1 (6 bases). V lost 1 base and J 2 bases, leaving 20 bases between the germline ends. The CDR3 runs to 17 residues. In germline, CDR1 is SQVTM, CDR2 ANQGSEA.

The chain employs TRBV7-6 and TRBJ2-7, with D perhaps matching TRBD1 (6 bases). Germline values: CDR1 SGHVS, CDR2 FNYEAQ. The CDR3 length is 14 residues. V was pared by 0 bases and J by 3 bases, with 9 bases between. CDR3 in amino acids: CASSLAGAYYEQYV. DNA of the CDR3: TGTGCCAGCAGCTTAGCGGGGGCCTACTACGAGCAGTACGTC.

The chain carries TRBV6-5 and TRBJ2-3, with 11 bases lining up with TRBD2. Germline V gene data show CDR1 as MNHEY and CDR2 as SVGAGI. V shed 0 bases and J 6 bases; nucleotides not matched to a gene: 5. The CDR3 extends over 16 amino acids. This chain's CDR3 is CASSYSSGGALDTQYF. The CDR3 DNA reads as TGTGCCAGCAGTTACTCTAGCGGGGGGGCCCTGGATACGCAGTATTTT.

The V and J genes are TRBV9 and TRBJ2-5, with a tentative D call TRBD2 (6 bases). V was cut by 0 bases and J by 7 bases, with 19 bases left in between. This CDR3 comprises 16 residues. Germline V gives CDR1 SGDLS, CDR2 YYNGEE. The chain's CDR3 is CASSVGRRVGEGTQYF. In DNA form, the CDR3 reads TGTGCCAGCAGCGTAGGGCGGAGGGTAGGAGAAGGGACCCAGTACTTC. The full variable domain, in which reference TRBV9 and TRBJ2-5 provide the parts outside the CDR3, is DSGVTQTPKHLITATGQRVTLRCSPRSGDLSVYWYQQSLDQGLQFLIQYYNGEERAKGNILERFSAQQFPDLHSELNLSSLELGDSALYFCASSVGRRVGEGTQYFGPGTRLLVL.

The count of this clone is one. The chain joins TRBV25-1 to TRBJ2-1, with D tentatively TRBD1 (6 bases). The V end was cut by 9 bases, the J end by 0 bases, with 18 bases between. CDR1 MGHDK and CDR2 SYGVNS come from the germline V gene. This CDR3 is 16 amino acids long. DNA of the CDR3: TGTGCCAGTAACCACCCCGGGACAAACTCCTACAATGAGCAGTTCTTC. As protein: CASNHPGTNSYNEQFF.

The sample holds a few counts of this clone. The rearrangement joins TRBV4-2 to TRBJ2-1; TRBD2 matches 12 bases. The junction had 7 bases not matched to a gene; V was cut back by 4 bases and J by 6 bases. Germline assignment: CDR1 LGHNA and CDR2 YNFKEQ. The CDR3 sequence is 16 residues long. The CDR3 reads CASSRELAGGLNEQFF. CDR3 nucleotide sequence: TGTGCCAGCAGCCGAGAACTAGCGGGAGGTCTCAATGAGCAGTTCTTC.

The chain couples TRBV18 to TRBJ2-6; possible D gene TRBD1, 5 bases. Trimming removed 2 bases at V and 2 bases at J, with 13 bases between. CDR1 and CDR2 from the germline V gene are KGHSH and LQKENI. The CDR3 extends over 17 amino acids. The CDR3 coding sequence is TGTGCCAGCTCACCAATTAGGGGTAGTGCTGGGGCCAACGTCCTGACTTTC. Encoded protein: CASSPIRGSAGANVLTF.

V and J are TRBV7-2 and TRBJ1-3, with a weak D call TRBD1 (6 bases). Germline CDR1 and CDR2: SGHTA and FQGNSA. Trimming pared 0 bases from V and 2 bases from J, leaving 8 bases between. The CDR3 is made up of 15 amino acids. CDR3 sequence: CASSLAWGPGNTIYF. CDR3 in DNA: TGTGCCAGCAGCTTAGCATGGGGGCCTGGAAACACCATATATTTT. Drawing the rest from reference TRBV7-2 and TRBJ1-3, the complete variable domain is GAGVSQSPSNKVTEKGKDVELRCDPISGHTALYWYRQSLGQGLEFLIYFQGNSAPDKSGLPSDRFSAERTGGSVSTLTIQRTQQEDSAVYLCASSLAWGPGNTIYFGEGSWLTVV.

This rearrangement joins TRBV7-9 to TRBJ1-1, with D perhaps matching TRBD1 (6 bases). Germline V CDR1 and CDR2: SEHNR, FQNEAQ (reference sequence). CDR3 size: 13 residues. Between the trimmed V and J ends, which lost 2 bases and 6 bases, there was a span of 10 bases. CDR3 residues: CASSLSGGPEAFF. In DNA, the CDR3 is TGTGCCAGCAGCTTAAGCGGGGGGCCTGAAGCTTTCTTT.

This clone has only one observation. The chain employs TRBV27 and TRBJ2-3; D perhaps matches TRBD2 (6 bases). The CDR3 consists of 14 residues. Trimming left V 10 bases short and J 2 bases short, with 16 bases between. Germline V CDR1 and CDR2: MNHEY, SMNVEV (reference sequence). The CDR3 sequence is CAIGRGAYTDTQYF. The CDR3 region has the DNA TGTGCCATCGGGAGAGGGGCGTACACAGATACGCAGTATTTT.